Listed here are 9 T cell receptor beta chains from one sample, sequenced in a study of T cells in Graves' hyperthyroidism and ophthalmopathy. Amplified TCR beta CDR3 regions derived from RNA transcripts. In the first-round RT-PCR of the TCR CDR3, the HTBI primer set was used. TCRdb processed the multiplex PCR reads anew with MiXCR; each CDR3 protein has one entry. The sample records about 740,000 distinct CDR3 sequences, around 13% being singletons. The sequencing input was blood. The receptor source for this set is a woman in her late teens or twenties with Graves' hyperthyroidism.

Comments on this clonotype: This may come from a read error, since a much larger clone is one base off. The J gene is TRBJ2-1, the V gene TRBV6-4, with TRBD1 as a possible D gene (5 bases). The CDR3 covers 13 residues. Trimming cost V 0 bases and J 5 bases, with 5 bases left between them. Germline values: CDR1 MRHNA, CDR2 SNTAGT. The CDR3 bases are TGTGCCAGCAGTGACTCGGACAACAATGAGCAGTTCTTC. This gives the protein CASSDSDNNEQFF.

This clonotype has a count of ten or more. V usage is TRBV12-3 or TRBV12-4 and J usage is TRBJ2-5; D may be TRBD1 or TRBD2 (5 bases each). The V end was cut by 5 bases, the J end by 0 bases, with 13 bases between. The CDR3 totals 15 residues. This CDR3 reads CASSHRGDHQETQYF. The CDR3 coding sequence is TGTGCCAGCAGTCATAGGGGAGATCACCAAGAGACCCAGTACTTC.

This clonotype showed up many times. The chain has TRBV30 and TRBJ1-3; D gene ambiguous. Germline values: CDR1 GTSNPN, CDR2 SVGIG (reference sequence). The CDR3 has 12 residues. The ends were cut back, 5 bases at V and 0 bases at J, with 5 bases in the middle. The CDR3 DNA reads as TGTGCCTGGTCCCGCTCTGGAAACACCATATATTTT. This sequence encodes CAWSRSGNTIYF. Looking up the rest from reference TRBV30 and TRBJ1-3 gives the full variable domain: SQTIHQWPATLVQPVGSPLSLECTVEGTSNPNLYWYRQAAGRGLQLLFYSVGIGQISSEVPQNLSASRPQDRQFILSSKKLLLSDSGFYLCAWSRSGNTIYFGEGSWLTVV.

The gene calls are TRBV15 and TRBJ1-2; a possible D gene is TRBD1 (5 bases). Trimming cost V 3 bases and J 4 bases, with 15 bases left between them. CDR3 length: 15 amino acids. The germline V gene encodes CDR1 LNHNV and CDR2 YYDKDF (reference sequence). The CDR3 reads CATSRSGRDGYGYTF. The CDR3 DNA sequence: TGTGCCACCAGCAGGTCGGGCAGGGATGGCTATGGCTACACCTTC.

This clonotype was observed at least ten times. The chain joins TRBV7-9 to TRBJ2-5, with unresolved D. Trimming removed 1 base at V and 5 bases at J, with 14 bases between. This CDR3 contains 15 residues. Germline V gene sequence: CDR1 SEHNR, CDR2 FQNEAQ (reference sequence). This CDR3 is CASSLGWLEEETQYF. The CDR3 coding sequence is TGTGCCAGCAGCTTAGGGTGGCTTGAGGAGGAGACCCAGTACTTC.

This clonotype was seen repeatedly, ten times or more. The rearrangement uses TRBV6-2 or TRBV6-3 and TRBJ1-1, with no clear D. Germline V gene lookup returns CDR1 MNHEY and CDR2 SVGEGT. This CDR3 has 12 amino acids. Trimming cost V 8 bases and J 4 bases, with 11 bases left between them. The CDR3 sequence: CASYDQSTEAFF. The CDR3 DNA sequence: TGTGCCAGCTATGATCAAAGCACTGAAGCTTTCTTT.

The rearrangement uses TRBV6-5 and TRBJ2-3; D may be TRBD2 (5 bases). The CDR3 has 15 amino acids. Germline V CDR1 and CDR2: MNHEY, SVGAGI. The germline V and J ends were trimmed by 2 bases and 3 bases, with 12 bases remaining between them. The CDR3 reads CASSYRETGTDTQYF. The CDR3 coding sequence is TGTGCCAGCAGTTACAGGGAGACGGGTACAGATACGCAGTATTTT.

This clonotype was observed at least ten times. J is TRBJ2-7 and V is TRBV6-1; 10 bases are a match to TRBD2. Germline CDR1 MNHNS, CDR2 SASEGT. The CDR3 totals 15 residues. Losses at the gene ends were 0 bases for V and 3 bases for J; bases not matched to a gene: 2. CDR3 residues: CASSEASGGGYEQYF. In DNA, the CDR3 is TGTGCCAGCAGTGAAGCGAGCGGGGGGGGCTACGAGCAGTACTTC.

This clonotype has ten or more counts. The genes are TRBV30 and TRBJ2-7; the D is unclear. This CDR3 spans 14 amino acids. Between the trimmed V and J ends, which lost 7 bases and 2 bases, there was a span of 18 bases. CDR1 and CDR2 (germline): GTSNPN, SVGIG (reference sequence). The chain's CDR3 is CASAHSALPYEQYF. CDR3 in DNA: TGTGCCTCAGCACACAGCGCGCTCCCCTACGAGCAGTACTTC.